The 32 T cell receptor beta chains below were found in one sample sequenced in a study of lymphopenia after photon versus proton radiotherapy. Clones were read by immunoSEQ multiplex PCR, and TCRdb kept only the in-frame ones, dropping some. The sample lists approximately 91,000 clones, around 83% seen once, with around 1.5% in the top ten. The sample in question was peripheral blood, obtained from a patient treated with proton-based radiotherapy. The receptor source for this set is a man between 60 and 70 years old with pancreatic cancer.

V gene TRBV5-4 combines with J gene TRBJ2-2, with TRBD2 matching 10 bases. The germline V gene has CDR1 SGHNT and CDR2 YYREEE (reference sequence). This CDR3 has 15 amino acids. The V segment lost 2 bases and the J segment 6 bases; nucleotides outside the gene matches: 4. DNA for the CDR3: TGTGCCAGCAGCTTAGTAGCGGGAGGATCCGGGGAGCTGTTTTTT. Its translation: CASSLVAGGSGELFF.

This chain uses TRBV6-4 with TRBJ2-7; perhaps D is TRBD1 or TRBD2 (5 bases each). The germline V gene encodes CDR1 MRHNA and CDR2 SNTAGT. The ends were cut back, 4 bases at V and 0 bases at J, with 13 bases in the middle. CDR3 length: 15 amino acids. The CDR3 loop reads CASSATGRGSYEQYF. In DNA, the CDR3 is TGTGCCAGCAGTGCCACGGGACGGGGCTCCTACGAGCAGTACTTC.

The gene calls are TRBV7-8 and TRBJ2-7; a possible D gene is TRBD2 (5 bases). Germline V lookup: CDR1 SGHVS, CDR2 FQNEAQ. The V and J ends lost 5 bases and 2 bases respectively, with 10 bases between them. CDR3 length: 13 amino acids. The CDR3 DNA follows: TGTGCCAGCAGCCCCCTGGAGGCCTACGAGCAGTACTTC. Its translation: CASSPLEAYEQYF.

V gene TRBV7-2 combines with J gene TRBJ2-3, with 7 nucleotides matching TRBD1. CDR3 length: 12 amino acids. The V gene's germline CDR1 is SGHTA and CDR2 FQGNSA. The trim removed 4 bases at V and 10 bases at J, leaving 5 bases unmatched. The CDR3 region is CASSSRQGAQYF. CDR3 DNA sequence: TGTGCCAGCAGCTCTCGACAGGGAGCGCAGTATTTT.

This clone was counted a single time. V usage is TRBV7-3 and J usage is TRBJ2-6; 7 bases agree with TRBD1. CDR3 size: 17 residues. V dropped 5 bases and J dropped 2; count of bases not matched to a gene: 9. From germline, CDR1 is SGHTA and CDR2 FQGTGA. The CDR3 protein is CASSRGTGDPGANVLTF. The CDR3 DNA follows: TGTGCCAGCAGCCGGGGAACAGGGGACCCTGGGGCCAACGTCCTGACTTTC.

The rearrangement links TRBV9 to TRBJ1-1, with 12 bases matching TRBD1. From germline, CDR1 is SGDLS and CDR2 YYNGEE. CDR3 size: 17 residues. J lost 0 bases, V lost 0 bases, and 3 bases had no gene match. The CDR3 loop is CASSVAGTGGLNTEAFF. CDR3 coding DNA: TGTGCCAGCAGCGTAGCTGGGACAGGGGGCCTGAACACTGAAGCTTTCTTT.

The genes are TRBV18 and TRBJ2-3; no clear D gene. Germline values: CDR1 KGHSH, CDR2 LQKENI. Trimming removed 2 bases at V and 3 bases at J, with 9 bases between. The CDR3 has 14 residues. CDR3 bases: TGTGCCAGCTCACCAGGGATCGTGACAGATACGCAGTATTTT. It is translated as CASSPGIVTDTQYF.

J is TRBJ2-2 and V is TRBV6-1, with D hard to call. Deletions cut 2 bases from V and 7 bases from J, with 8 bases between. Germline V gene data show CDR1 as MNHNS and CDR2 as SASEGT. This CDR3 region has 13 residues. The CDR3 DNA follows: TGTGCCAGCAGTGAAAGTGGGATCGGGGAGCTGTTTTTT. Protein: CASSESGIGELFF.

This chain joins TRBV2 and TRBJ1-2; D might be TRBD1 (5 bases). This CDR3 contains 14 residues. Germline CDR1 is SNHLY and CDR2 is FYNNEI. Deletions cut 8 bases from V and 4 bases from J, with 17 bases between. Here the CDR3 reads CASLRGGVGYGYTF. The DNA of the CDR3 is TGTGCCAGCCTCCGAGGAGGGGTTGGCTATGGCTACACCTTC.

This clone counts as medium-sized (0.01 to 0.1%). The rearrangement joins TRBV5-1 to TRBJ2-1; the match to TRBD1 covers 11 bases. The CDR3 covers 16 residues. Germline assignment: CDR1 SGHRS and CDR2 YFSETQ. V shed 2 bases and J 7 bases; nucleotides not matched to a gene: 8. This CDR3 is CASSLNGQGAGNEQFF. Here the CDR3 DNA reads TGCGCCAGCAGCTTAAACGGACAGGGGGCCGGGAATGAGCAGTTCTTC.

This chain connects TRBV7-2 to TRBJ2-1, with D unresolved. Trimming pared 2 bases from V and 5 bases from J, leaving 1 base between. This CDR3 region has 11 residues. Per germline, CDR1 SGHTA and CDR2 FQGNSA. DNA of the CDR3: TGTGCCAGCAGCTTAAACAATGAGCAGTTCTTC. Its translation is CASSLNNEQFF.

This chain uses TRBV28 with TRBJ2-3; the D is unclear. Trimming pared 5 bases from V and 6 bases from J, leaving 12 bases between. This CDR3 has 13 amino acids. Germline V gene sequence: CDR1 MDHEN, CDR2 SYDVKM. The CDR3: CASSLPLRDTQYF. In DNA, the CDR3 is TGTGCCAGCAGTCTTCCACTACGGGATACGCAGTATTTT.

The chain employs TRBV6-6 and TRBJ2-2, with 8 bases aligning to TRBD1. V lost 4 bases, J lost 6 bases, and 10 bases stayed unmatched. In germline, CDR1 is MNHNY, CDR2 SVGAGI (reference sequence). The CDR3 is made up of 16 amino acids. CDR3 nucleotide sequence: TGTGCCAGCAGTTCACCGACAGGGGCCCCCCCCGGGGAGCTGTTTTTT. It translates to CASSSPTGAPPGELFF.

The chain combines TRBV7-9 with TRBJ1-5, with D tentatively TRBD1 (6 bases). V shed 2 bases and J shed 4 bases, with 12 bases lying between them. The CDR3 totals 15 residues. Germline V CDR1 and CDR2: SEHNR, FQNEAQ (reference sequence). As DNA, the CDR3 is TGTGCCAGCAGCTTATCGGGGGCCTCAAATCAGCCCCAGCATTTT. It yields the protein CASSLSGASNQPQHF.

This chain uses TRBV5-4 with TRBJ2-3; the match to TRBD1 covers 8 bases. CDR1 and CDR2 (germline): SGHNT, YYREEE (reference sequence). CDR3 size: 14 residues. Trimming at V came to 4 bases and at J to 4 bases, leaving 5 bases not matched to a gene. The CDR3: CASSPDRAADTQYF. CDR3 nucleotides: TGTGCCAGCAGCCCGGACAGGGCCGCAGATACGCAGTATTTT.

CDR3 region: CSVGNTWDGRETQYF. CDR3 in DNA: TGCAGCGTTGGAAACACCTGGGACGGGAGGGAGACCCAGTACTTC. The rearrangement links TRBV29-1 to TRBJ2-5; TRBD2 matches 7 bases. The CDR3 length is 15 residues. Germline-derived CDR1 and CDR2 are SQVTM and ANQGSEA. The V gene end was trimmed by 4 bases and the J gene end by 5 bases; junction bases not matched to a gene: 13.

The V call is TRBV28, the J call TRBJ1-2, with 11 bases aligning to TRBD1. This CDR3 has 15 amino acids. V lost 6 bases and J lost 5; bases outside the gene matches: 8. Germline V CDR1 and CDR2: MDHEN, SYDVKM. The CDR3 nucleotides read TGTGCCAGCAGACGGACAGGGGGCCAATCGTATGGCTACACCTTC. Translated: CASRRTGGQSYGYTF.

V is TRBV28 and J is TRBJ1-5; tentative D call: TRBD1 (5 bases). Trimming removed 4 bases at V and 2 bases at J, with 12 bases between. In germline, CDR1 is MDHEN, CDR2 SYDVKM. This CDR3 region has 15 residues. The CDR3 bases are TGTGCCAGCAGTTCGCTGCAGGGTGGCAATCAGCCCCAGCATTTT. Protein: CASSSLQGGNQPQHF.

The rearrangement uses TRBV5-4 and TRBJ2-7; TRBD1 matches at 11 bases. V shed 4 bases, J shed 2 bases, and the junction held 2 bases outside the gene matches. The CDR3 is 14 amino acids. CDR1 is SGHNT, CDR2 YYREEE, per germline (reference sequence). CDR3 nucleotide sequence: TGTGCCAGCAGCCCGGGACAGGGGGCCTACGAGCAGTACTTC. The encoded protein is CASSPGQGAYEQYF.

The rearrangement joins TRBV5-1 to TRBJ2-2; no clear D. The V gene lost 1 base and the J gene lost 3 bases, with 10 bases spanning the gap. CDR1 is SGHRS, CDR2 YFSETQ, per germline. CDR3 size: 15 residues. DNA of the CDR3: TGCGCCAGCAGCTTGTACGGAAGTGACACCGGGGAGCTGTTTTTT. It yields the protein CASSLYGSDTGELFF.

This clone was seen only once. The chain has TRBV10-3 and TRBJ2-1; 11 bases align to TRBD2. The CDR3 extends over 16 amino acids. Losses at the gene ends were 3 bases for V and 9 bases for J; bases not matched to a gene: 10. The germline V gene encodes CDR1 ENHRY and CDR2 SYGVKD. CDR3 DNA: TGTGCCATCAGTGATACCGTACTAGCGGGAGTTGGTGAGCAGTTCTTC. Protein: CAISDTVLAGVGEQFF.

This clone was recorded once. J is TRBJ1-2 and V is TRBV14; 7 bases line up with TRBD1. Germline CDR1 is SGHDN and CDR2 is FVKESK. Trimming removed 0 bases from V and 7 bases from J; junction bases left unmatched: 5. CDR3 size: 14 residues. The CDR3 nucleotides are TGTGCCAGCAGCCAAGACCGGACAGGTCGTGGCTACACCTTC. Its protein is CASSQDRTGRGYTF.

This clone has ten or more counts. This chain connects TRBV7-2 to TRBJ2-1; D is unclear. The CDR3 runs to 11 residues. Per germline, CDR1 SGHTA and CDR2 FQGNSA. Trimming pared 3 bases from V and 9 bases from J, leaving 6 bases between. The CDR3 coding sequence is TGTGCCAGCAGCTTGGCGAGTGAGCAGTTCTTC. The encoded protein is CASSLASEQFF.

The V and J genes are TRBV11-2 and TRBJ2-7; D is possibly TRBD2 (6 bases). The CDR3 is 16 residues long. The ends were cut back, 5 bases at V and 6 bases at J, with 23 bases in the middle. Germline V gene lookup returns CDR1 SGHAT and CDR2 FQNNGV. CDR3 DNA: TGTGCCAGCAGCGGGGGACTTTTCGGGCCTTTCGCCGAGCAGTACTTC. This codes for CASSGGLFGPFAEQYF.

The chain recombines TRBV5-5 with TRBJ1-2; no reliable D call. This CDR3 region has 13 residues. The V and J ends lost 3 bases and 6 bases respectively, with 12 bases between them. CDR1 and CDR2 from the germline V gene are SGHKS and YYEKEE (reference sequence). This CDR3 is CASSWNRQNGYTF. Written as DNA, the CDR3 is TGTGCCAGCAGCTGGAATAGGCAGAATGGCTACACCTTC.

The CDR3 spells CSGWVSNEKLFF. The CDR3, as DNA: TGCAGCGGGTGGGTTTCAAATGAAAAACTGTTTTTT. The chain links TRBV29-1 to TRBJ1-4; no reliable D call. The CDR3 totals 12 residues. The germline CDR1 and CDR2 sequences are SQVTM and ANQGSEA. V was shortened by 7 bases and J by 5 bases, with 11 bases between the two germline ends.

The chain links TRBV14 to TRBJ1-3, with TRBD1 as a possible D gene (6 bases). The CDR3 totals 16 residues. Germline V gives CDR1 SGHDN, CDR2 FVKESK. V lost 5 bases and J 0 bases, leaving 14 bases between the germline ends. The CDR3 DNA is TGTGCCAGCAGCTCAATTACAGGGTTCTCTGGAAACACCATATATTTT. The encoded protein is CASSSITGFSGNTIYF.

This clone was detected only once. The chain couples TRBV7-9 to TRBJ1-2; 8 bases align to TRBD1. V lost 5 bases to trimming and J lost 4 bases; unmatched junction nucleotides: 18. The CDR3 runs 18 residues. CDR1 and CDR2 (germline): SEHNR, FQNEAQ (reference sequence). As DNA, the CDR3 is TGTGCCAGCAGCCTCGCGAGAGGGCAGGGGGCAATGGGCTATGGCTACACCTTC. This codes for CASSLARGQGAMGYGYTF.

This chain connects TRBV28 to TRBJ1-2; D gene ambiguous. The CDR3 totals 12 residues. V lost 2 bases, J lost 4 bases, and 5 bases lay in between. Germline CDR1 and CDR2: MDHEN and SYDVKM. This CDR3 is CASSLRLYGYTF. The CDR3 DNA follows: TGTGCCAGCAGTTTAAGACTCTATGGCTACACCTTC.

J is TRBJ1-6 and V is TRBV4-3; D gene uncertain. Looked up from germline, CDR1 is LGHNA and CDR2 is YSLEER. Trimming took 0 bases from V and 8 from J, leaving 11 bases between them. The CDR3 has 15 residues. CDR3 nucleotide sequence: TGCGCCAGCAGCCAAGACTGGGGTGGGCATTCACCCCTCCACTTT. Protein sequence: CASSQDWGGHSPLHF.

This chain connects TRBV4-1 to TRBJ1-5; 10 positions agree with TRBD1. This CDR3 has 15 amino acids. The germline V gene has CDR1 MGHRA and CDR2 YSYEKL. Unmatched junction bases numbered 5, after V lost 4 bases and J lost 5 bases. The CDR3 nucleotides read TGCGCCAGCAGCCTCCGACAGGGGGCAGATCAGCCCCAGCATTTT. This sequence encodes CASSLRQGADQPQHF.

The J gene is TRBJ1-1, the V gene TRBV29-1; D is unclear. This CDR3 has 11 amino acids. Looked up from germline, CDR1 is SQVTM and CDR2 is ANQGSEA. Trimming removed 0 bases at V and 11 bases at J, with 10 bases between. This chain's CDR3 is CSVEDPGWAFF. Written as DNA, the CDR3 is TGCAGCGTTGAAGATCCGGGGTGGGCTTTCTTT.